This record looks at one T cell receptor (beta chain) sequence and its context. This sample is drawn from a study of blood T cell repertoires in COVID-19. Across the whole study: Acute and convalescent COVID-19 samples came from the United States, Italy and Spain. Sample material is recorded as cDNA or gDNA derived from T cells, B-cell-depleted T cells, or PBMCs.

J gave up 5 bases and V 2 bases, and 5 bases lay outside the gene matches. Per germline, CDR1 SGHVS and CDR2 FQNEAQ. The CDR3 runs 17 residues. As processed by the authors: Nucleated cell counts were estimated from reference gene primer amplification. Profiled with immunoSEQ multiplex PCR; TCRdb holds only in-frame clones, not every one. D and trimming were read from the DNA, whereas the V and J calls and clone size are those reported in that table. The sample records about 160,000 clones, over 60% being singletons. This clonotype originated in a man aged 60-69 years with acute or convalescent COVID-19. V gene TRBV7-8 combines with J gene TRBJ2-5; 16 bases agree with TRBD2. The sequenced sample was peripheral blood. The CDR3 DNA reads TGTGCCAGCAGCTTAAGGGGACTAGCGGGGGGGGTCGAGACCCAGTACTTC. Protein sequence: CASSLRGLAGGVETQYF.